The 4 T cell receptor beta chains given below trace back to one sample, sequenced in a study of blood T cell repertoires in COVID-19. Libraries were prepared by immunoSEQ multiplex PCR; TCRdb keeps only in-frame clonotypes and omits some of them. The profile shows 250,000 to 350,000 clones, 65% to 85% of them singletons. Sequencing input: peripheral blood. The source is a human donor with COVID-19, enrolled during active disease. The donor label of this sample is uncertain.

This clone was seen a handful of times. V gene TRBV19 combines with J gene TRBJ1-1; tentatively, D is TRBD1 (6 bases). Germline lookup yields CDR1 LNHDA and CDR2 SQIVND (reference sequence). CDR3 length: 15 residues. V was trimmed by 3 bases and J by 5 bases, leaving 16 bases between them. The CDR3 DNA is TGTGCCAGTAGTATTGGGGGGGGCGCTGGGACTGAAGCTTTCTTT. Translation: CASSIGGGAGTEAFF.

This chain links TRBV28 with TRBJ1-6; 7 nucleotides match TRBD1. CDR1 and CDR2 (germline): MDHEN, SYDVKM. The CDR3 sequence is 13 residues long. V was pared by 5 bases and J by 10 bases, with 5 bases of the junction left unmatched. This chain's CDR3 is CASSTGVGSPLHF. In nucleotides, the CDR3 is TGTGCCAGCAGTACAGGGGTGGGATCACCCCTCCACTTT.

The chain is built from TRBV7-6 and TRBJ1-4, with 9 bases lining up with TRBD1. Germline V gene data show CDR1 as SGHVS and CDR2 as FNYEAQ. The CDR3 contains 17 residues. V trimming: 3 bases; J trimming: 5 bases; junction bases outside the gene matches: 10. CDR3 sequence (DNA): TGTGCCAGCAGCTTGGGGGACAGGGAACGGTGGAATGAAAAACTGTTTTTT. Translating it yields CASSLGDRERWNEKLFF.

The chain combines TRBV6-5 with TRBJ1-1; D uncertain. The CDR3 sequence is 14 residues long. Germline CDR1 MNHEY, CDR2 SVGAGI. The V gene lost 5 bases and the J gene lost 1 base, with 11 bases spanning the gap. The CDR3 region has the DNA TGTGCCAGCAGTCGTGCAGGCCCGAACACTGAAGCTTTCTTT. Its protein product is CASSRAGPNTEAFF.